This T cell receptor (beta chain) was observed in a study of CD8 T cells in ankylosing spondylitis. TCRdb used MiXCR to reprocess the 5' RACE reads, holding one entry per CDR3 protein. Here the sample spans 340,000 or so distinct CDR3 sequences, about 15% being singletons. Turning to this clonotype: Its antigen is not known.

There are 14 residues in the CDR3. V gave up 5 bases and J gave up 2 bases, with 13 bases separating them. Study-level points and caveats: Previously reported in reactive arthritis synovial fluid and blood were some of the motif variants.

The rearrangement joins TRBV12-3 or TRBV12-4 to TRBJ2-7, with D possibly TRBD1 on 6 matching bases. This sequence was found in a male donor with ankylosing spondylitis or in good health (not recorded which). Material for sequencing was blood, either unsorted or a sorted T cell fraction (not recorded which). The CDR3 DNA follows: TGTGCCAGCAGTCCCCCGACAGGACCCTACGAGCAGTACTTC. This encodes CASSPPTGPYEQYF.